This passage covers 18 T cell receptor beta chains from one sample sequenced in a study of sequential checkpoint blockade in melanoma. Here immunoSEQ multiplex PCR was the method, and the copy in TCRdb shows in-frame clones only, minus some. Here the sample spans roughly 5,400 clones, roughly 18% being singletons. Specified treatment: randomized to nivolumab then ipilimumab (arm A) or the reverse (arm B). The material was tumor tissue (inferred from file names), obtained from a patient given nivolumab and ipilimumab in sequence. These receptors all stem from a human donor with melanoma.

The J gene is TRBJ2-5, the V gene TRBV30; 9 bases map to TRBD2. J was trimmed by 5 bases and V by 0 bases; bases with no gene match: 4. Germline V gives CDR1 GTSNPN, CDR2 SVGIG (reference sequence). The CDR3 runs to 14 residues. The CDR3 loop is CAWSVGGGAETQYF. The CDR3 DNA follows: TGTGCCTGGAGTGTGGGCGGGGGGGCCGAGACCCAGTACTTC.

In its sample, this clone is medium-sized. V is TRBV28 and J is TRBJ2-1, with D perhaps assigned TRBD1 or TRBD2 (6 bases each). Trimming stripped 3 bases from V and 0 bases from J, with 21 bases between. This CDR3 is built from 19 residues. CDR1 is MDHEN, CDR2 SYDVKM, per germline. This CDR3 reads CASSFRTGGQRSSYNEQFF. In nucleotides, the CDR3 is TGTGCCAGCAGTTTCCGCACCGGGGGCCAAAGGAGCTCCTACAATGAGCAGTTCTTC.

Within the sample, this clone is large (0.1 to 1%). The gene calls are TRBV4-1 and TRBJ2-2; 9 positions match TRBD1. The CDR3 runs 16 residues. Per the germline V gene, CDR1 is MGHRA and CDR2 is YSYEKL. V shed 3 bases, J shed 5 bases, and the junction held 7 bases outside the gene matches. The CDR3 sequence is CASSHRAGTGTGELFF. The CDR3 DNA sequence: TGCGCCAGCAGCCACCGTGCTGGGACAGGGACCGGGGAGCTGTTTTTT.

V usage is TRBV27 and J usage is TRBJ1-1, with 8 nucleotides matching TRBD1. V shed 5 bases and J 4 bases; nucleotides not matched to a gene: 12. The CDR3 has 16 residues. Germline lookup yields CDR1 MNHEY and CDR2 SMNVEV (reference sequence). DNA of the CDR3: TGTGCCAGCAGTCTCGGACAGGGTCGACGGGGCACTGAAGCTTTCTTT. Its protein is CASSLGQGRRGTEAFF.

The gene calls are TRBV19 and TRBJ2-7; TRBD2 matches 8 bases. The CDR3 sequence is 16 residues long. Germline loops: CDR1 LNHDA, CDR2 SQIVND (reference sequence). Germline trimming cut 6 bases from V and 0 bases from J; bases unmatched to any gene: 10. DNA of the CDR3: TGTGCCAGTAGCCCGGCCGGGGGGGTGAGCTCCTACGAGCAGTACTTC. Translation gives CASSPAGGVSSYEQYF.

By frequency in the sample, this clone is medium-sized. CDR3 sequence: CASGWGADTQYF. The CDR3 DNA is TGTGCCAGCGGTTGGGGCGCAGATACGCAGTATTTT. The chain couples TRBV6-8 to TRBJ2-3, with D perhaps matching TRBD1 (5 bases). CDR1 is MNHGY and CDR2 is SAAAGT in the germline V gene. There are 12 residues in the CDR3. V was shortened by 8 bases and J by 4 bases, with 10 bases between the two germline ends.

By its share, this clone is medium-sized. The chain combines TRBV6-8 with TRBJ1-1; D remains ambiguous. In germline, CDR1 is MNHGY, CDR2 SAAAGT. Trimming removed 3 bases from V and 3 bases from J, with 8 bases in between. The CDR3 consists of 13 residues. The CDR3 loop is CASSYAEYTEAFF. The CDR3 region has the DNA TGTGCCAGCAGTTATGCGGAATACACTGAAGCTTTCTTT.

This clone has more than one count but fewer than ten. V is TRBV9 and J is TRBJ2-2, with D possibly matching TRBD1 (5 bases). This CDR3 region has 13 residues. Germline-derived CDR1 and CDR2 are SGDLS and YYNGEE. V was shortened by 5 bases and J by 1 base, with 6 bases between the two germline ends. CDR3 region: CASSDRNTGELFF. CDR3 sequence (DNA): TGTGCCAGCAGTGACAGGAACACCGGGGAGCTGTTTTTT. Based on the CDR3 plus reference TRBV9 and TRBJ2-2, the full variable domain is DSGVTQTPKHLITATGQRVTLRCSPRSGDLSVYWYQQSLDQGLQFLIQYYNGEERAKGNILERFSAQQFPDLHSELNLSSLELGDSALYFCASSDRNTGELFFGEGSRLTVL.

This clone was detected ten times or more. CDR3 coding DNA: TGTGCCAGCAGCTTCATCGACTCCAATGAGCAGTTCTTC. Translating it yields CASSFIDSNEQFF. The V gene is TRBV7-8, the J gene TRBJ2-1; D call uncertain. This CDR3 contains 13 residues. V was pared by 3 bases and J by 6 bases, with 9 bases between. Germline CDR1 is SGHVS and CDR2 is FQNEAQ.

The chain employs TRBV9 and TRBJ2-7; possible D gene TRBD2, 5 bases. CDR3 length equals 15 residues. The germline V gene has CDR1 SGDLS and CDR2 YYNGEE. Trimming stripped 0 bases from V and 7 bases from J, with 17 bases between. The CDR3 loop is CASSVDEGYPREQYF. The CDR3 DNA sequence: TGTGCCAGCAGCGTAGATGAGGGCTACCCTAGGGAGCAGTACTTC.

The CDR3 loop reads CASARTVNQPQHF. The CDR3 coding sequence is TGTGCCAGTGCCCGGACGGTTAATCAGCCCCAGCATTTT. The chain has TRBV19 and TRBJ1-5, with no clear D. This CDR3 is built from 13 residues. Germline CDR1 reads LNHDA; CDR2 reads SQIVND (reference sequence). The V gene lost 8 bases and the J gene lost 4 bases, with 12 bases spanning the gap. Using reference TRBV19 and TRBJ1-5 for the parts outside the CDR3, the full variable domain is DGGITQSPKYLFRKEGQNVTLSCEQNLNHDAMYWYRQDPGQGLRLIYYSQIVNDFQKGDIAEGYSVSREKKESFPLTVTSAQKNPTAFYLCASARTVNQPQHFGDGTRLSIL.

V and J are TRBV6-8 and TRBJ2-3, with D maybe TRBD1 (5 bases). This CDR3 is 14 amino acids long. Germline values: CDR1 MNHGY, CDR2 SAAAGT. Deletions cut 5 bases from V and 6 bases from J, with 15 bases between. The CDR3 spells CASSKQARQDTQYF. CDR3 in DNA: TGTGCCAGCAGTAAACAGGCCCGTCAGGATACGCAGTATTTT.

This sequence joins TRBV9 and TRBJ1-1; 7 nucleotides align to TRBD1. The V segment lost 1 base and the J segment 8 bases; nucleotides outside the gene matches: 5. The CDR3 loop spans 13 amino acids. The germline gives CDR1 SGDLS, CDR2 YYNGEE. The CDR3 DNA reads as TGTGCCAGCAGCGTACGACAGGGTGGCGAAGCTTTCTTT. Translated, it gives CASSVRQGGEAFF.

This clone was recorded a few times. The rearrangement links TRBV6-8 to TRBJ2-7; the D is unclear. Trimming removed 5 bases from V and 1 base from J, with 12 bases in between. CDR1 is MNHGY and CDR2 is SAAAGT in the germline V gene. The CDR3 runs to 14 residues. The CDR3 DNA follows: TGTGCCAGCAGTAACCCTGGTTGGTCCTACGAGCAGTACTTC. This gives the protein CASSNPGWSYEQYF.

A few counts support this clone. The rearrangement uses TRBV6-8 and TRBJ1-2; no reliable D call. CDR3 length: 12 amino acids. The V end was cut by 5 bases, the J end by 10 bases, with 14 bases between. Germline CDR1 is MNHGY and CDR2 is SAAAGT. CDR3 sequence: CASSPYSSAYTF. The CDR3 bases are TGTGCCAGCAGTCCATATAGCAGCGCCTACACCTTC.

The CDR3 protein is CASSYSEQGNYGYTF. The CDR3 DNA reads as TGTGCCAGCAGTTACTCGGAACAGGGGAACTATGGCTACACCTTC. The chain has TRBV6-8 and TRBJ1-2; 7 bases agree with TRBD1. J was trimmed by 2 bases and V by 0 bases; bases with no gene match: 3. The CDR3 extends over 15 amino acids. Per germline, CDR1 MNHGY and CDR2 SAAAGT.

V and J are TRBV19 and TRBJ2-3, with TRBD1 identical over 8 bases. V was clipped by 5 bases and J by 12 bases; unmatched bases: 4. This CDR3 has 11 residues. Germline V gives CDR1 LNHDA, CDR2 SQIVND (reference sequence). CDR3 in DNA: TGTGCCAGTAGTGCCGACAGGGGACAGTATTTT. It specifies CASSADRGQYF.

The chain links TRBV16 to TRBJ2-2, with D tentatively TRBD2 (5 bases). The germline V gene encodes CDR1 KGHSY and CDR2 FQNENV. The CDR3 is 14 amino acids. Deletions cut 4 bases from V and 0 bases from J, with 6 bases between. The CDR3 here is CASSRTANTGELFF. Here the CDR3 DNA reads TGTGCCAGCAGCCGGACTGCGAACACCGGGGAGCTGTTTTTT.